One sample yielded the 18 T cell receptor beta chains listed below, sequenced in a study of blood T cell repertoires in COVID-19 (dated by TCRdb to about 2020). The library was prepared using the immunoSEQ multiplex PCR assay. The table was pulled from immuneACCESS by TCRdb, which kept in-frame rearrangements only. Such tables lose some clones; where checked, under half of the loss comes from unresolved V genes, and the rest has no known cause. The sample table shows several thousand clones, and around 93% are seen once. Jointly, the top ten make up around 1.5% of the sample. The sample was peripheral blood. These receptors came from a human donor in a cohort sampled during active COVID-19.

The V gene is TRBV6-5, the J gene TRBJ2-3; TRBD2 is a possible D gene (6 bases). Germline V gene sequence: CDR1 MNHEY, CDR2 SVGAGI. The CDR3 sequence is 15 residues long. The germline V and J ends were trimmed by 6 bases and 2 bases, with 15 bases remaining between them. The CDR3 DNA follows: TGTGCCAGCAGCGTTGACGGCGGGGTCACAGATACGCAGTATTTT. Encoded protein: CASSVDGGVTDTQYF.

The V gene is TRBV5-5, the J gene TRBJ2-5, with D tentatively TRBD2 (5 bases). Germline CDR1 reads SGHKS; CDR2 reads YYEKEE (reference sequence). V lost 1 base, J lost 10 bases, and 17 bases lay in between. The CDR3 contains 14 residues. The chain's CDR3 is CASSLQWTPSDQYF. The CDR3 DNA is TGTGCCAGCAGCTTGCAATGGACTCCTTCAGACCAGTACTTC. The full variable domain, completed using reference TRBV5-5 and TRBJ2-5, is DAGVTQSPTHLIKTRGQQVTLRCSPISGHKSVSWYQQVLGQGPQFIFQYYEKEERGRGNFPDRFSARQFPNYSSELNVNALLLGDSALYLCASSLQWTPSDQYFGPGTRLLVL.

The chain recombines TRBV24-1 with TRBJ2-1, with TRBD2 identical over 7 bases. The J segment lost 8 bases and the V segment lost 3 bases, leaving 3 bases of the junction unmatched. Germline CDR1 reads KGHDR; CDR2 reads SFDVKD. The CDR3 runs 13 residues. The CDR3 region is CATSDPSGDEQFF. The CDR3, as DNA: TGTGCCACCAGTGATCCGAGCGGGGATGAGCAGTTCTTC.

This clone was picked up one time. V gene TRBV29-1 combines with J gene TRBJ1-2; the D is unclear. Deletions cut 6 bases from V and 8 bases from J, with 16 bases between. The length of the CDR3 is 12 residues. The V gene's germline CDR1 is SQVTM and CDR2 ANQGSEA. Written as DNA, the CDR3 is TGCAGCGTCGAAAATAGGGCGGGAGGCTACACCTTC. Protein: CSVENRAGGYTF.

V gene TRBV28 combines with J gene TRBJ1-5; 10 nucleotides line up with TRBD1. The CDR3 runs 17 residues. V lost 6 bases, J lost 0 bases, and 8 bases stayed unmatched. Germline V gene lookup returns CDR1 MDHEN and CDR2 SYDVKM. CDR3 residues: CASRRTGGIYSNQPQHF. The CDR3 region has the DNA TGTGCCAGCAGAAGGACAGGGGGGATCTATAGCAATCAGCCCCAGCATTTT.

The chain employs TRBV10-1 and TRBJ1-1, with 8 bases fitting TRBD1. The CDR3 runs to 14 residues. CDR1 is WNHNN, CDR2 SYGVQD, per germline (reference sequence). J lost 7 bases, V lost 0 bases, and 4 bases had no gene match. The CDR3 DNA is TGCGCCAGCAGTGAGTCTACAGGGGGGTTTGAAGCTTTCTTT. This sequence encodes CASSESTGGFEAFF.

The chain is built from TRBV5-5 and TRBJ1-3, with D uncertain. Germline V gene sequence: CDR1 SGHKS, CDR2 YYEKEE (reference sequence). This CDR3 contains 16 residues. Trimming removed 1 base from V and 0 bases from J, with 11 bases in between. The CDR3 DNA sequence: TGTGCCAGCAGCTTGTATGAGGCGTACTCTGGAAACACCATATATTTT. It codes for CASSLYEAYSGNTIYF.

V usage is TRBV6-4 and J usage is TRBJ2-3; 13 bases align to TRBD2. The V segment lost 6 bases and the J segment 4 bases; nucleotides outside the gene matches: 7. The CDR3 has 16 amino acids. CDR1 and CDR2 from the germline V gene are MRHNA and SNTAGT. CDR3 DNA: TGTGCCAGCAGCAAACTAGCGGGGGGGCAGGCAGATACGCAGTATTTT. It specifies CASSKLAGGQADTQYF.

This clone was detected once. The chain couples TRBV28 to TRBJ1-1; 8 nucleotides match TRBD1. Germline CDR1 MDHEN, CDR2 SYDVKM. Germline trimming cut 2 bases from V and 0 bases from J; bases unmatched to any gene: 2. This CDR3 has 15 residues. In nucleotides, the CDR3 is TGTGCCAGCAGTTTACTGACAGGGGTGAACACTGAAGCTTTCTTT. Encoded protein: CASSLLTGVNTEAFF.

The chain employs TRBV5-1 and TRBJ2-3, with TRBD2 matching 11 bases. From germline, CDR1 is SGHRS and CDR2 YFSETQ. This CDR3 is built from 16 residues. V shed 3 bases, J shed 0 bases, and the junction held 3 bases outside the gene matches. The CDR3 region has the DNA TGCGCCAGCAGCTCAGGGACTAGCGGTAGCACAGATACGCAGTATTTT. Translation gives CASSSGTSGSTDTQYF.

The chain is built from TRBV25-1 and TRBJ2-2, with 8 nucleotides matching TRBD2. CDR1 and CDR2 from the germline V gene are MGHDK and SYGVNS. The J segment lost 5 bases and the V segment lost 6 bases, leaving 5 bases of the junction unmatched. The CDR3 has 14 residues. The DNA of the CDR3 is TGTGCCAGCAGCCGAGCGGGAGAGACCGGGGAGCTGTTTTTT. It specifies CASSRAGETGELFF.

This clone came up once. The chain recombines TRBV7-8 with TRBJ1-5; D perhaps matches TRBD1 (6 bases). CDR3 size: 16 residues. V was clipped by 1 base and J by 7 bases, with 17 bases between them. Per the germline V gene, CDR1 is SGHVS and CDR2 is FQNEAQ. DNA of the CDR3: TGTGCCAGCAGCTTAGAGGGGGGAGGGAAAAGACAGCCCCAGCATTTT. Translated, it gives CASSLEGGGKRQPQHF.

The rearrangement uses TRBV4-3 and TRBJ1-2; TRBD1 is a possible D gene (5 bases). Trimming stripped 0 bases from V and 7 bases from J, with 15 bases between. Germline assignment: CDR1 LGHNA and CDR2 YSLEER. The CDR3 loop spans 15 amino acids. The CDR3 spells CASSQDQQVLGGYTF. CDR3 in DNA: TGCGCCAGCAGCCAAGATCAACAGGTCCTCGGTGGCTACACCTTC.

The rearrangement joins TRBV28 to TRBJ2-5; 9 bases fit TRBD2. The CDR3 spans 15 residues. V lost 5 bases to trimming and J lost 6 bases; unmatched junction nucleotides: 10. Germline V CDR1 and CDR2: MDHEN, SYDVKM. CDR3: CASSPAGGSRKTQYF. DNA for the CDR3: TGTGCCAGCAGTCCCGCGGGGGGGAGTAGGAAGACCCAGTACTTC. The full variable domain, with the rest looked up from reference TRBV28 and TRBJ2-5, is DVKVTQSSRYLVKRTGEKVFLECVQDMDHENMFWYRQDPGLGLRLIYFSYDVKMKEKGDIPEGYSVSREKKERFSLILESASTNQTSMYLCASSPAGGSRKTQYFGPGTRLLVL.

The V and J genes are TRBV5-6 and TRBJ2-1, with TRBD2 matching over 10 bases. Trimming at V came to 5 bases and at J to 2 bases, leaving 4 bases not matched to a gene. Per the germline V gene, CDR1 is SGHDT and CDR2 is YYEEEE. The CDR3 runs to 15 residues. CDR3 in amino acids: CASRERGGAYNEQFF. CDR3 DNA sequence: TGTGCCAGCAGGGAGCGGGGGGGAGCCTACAATGAGCAGTTCTTC. Drawing the rest from reference TRBV5-6 and TRBJ2-1, the complete variable domain is DAGVTQSPTHLIKTRGQQVTLRCSPKSGHDTVSWYQQALGQGPQFIFQYYEEEERQRGNFPDRFSGHQFPNYSSELNVNALLLGDSALYLCASRERGGAYNEQFFGPGTRLTVL.

The V and J genes are TRBV6-5 and TRBJ2-7; the match to TRBD2 covers 8 bases. From germline, CDR1 is MNHEY and CDR2 SVGAGI. There are 14 residues in the CDR3. Losses at the gene ends were 2 bases for V and 2 bases for J; bases not matched to a gene: 2. DNA of the CDR3: TGTGCCAGCAGTTACAAGCGGGGGACCTACGAGCAGTACTTC. Protein sequence: CASSYKRGTYEQYF.

The rearrangement uses TRBV9 and TRBJ2-1, with 11 bases lining up with TRBD2. J gave up 7 bases and V 2 bases, and 11 bases lay outside the gene matches. The CDR3 is made up of 17 amino acids. Germline V gene data show CDR1 as SGDLS and CDR2 as YYNGEE. The CDR3, as DNA: TGTGCCAGCAGCGTCTCAACTAGCGGGGGCCTAAGGAATGAGCAGTTCTTC. Translation: CASSVSTSGGLRNEQFF.

This clone occurred once. Here the CDR3 omits its conserved ending phenylalanine or tryptophan, so a read error is the likely source. The DNA is left out, because the CDR3 cannot be placed on it with certainty; the CDR3 is given as TCRdb lists it. The genes are TRBV5-4 and TRBJ1-2; the table's D call, TRBD1, was not checked against the DNA. Germline V gene data show CDR1 as SGHNT and CDR2 as YYREEE (reference sequence). The CDR3 is 14 amino acids long, termini counted. The CDR3 loop is CASSLDRGQEIRFG.